Sequencing of this T cell receptor (beta chain) was carried out in a study of shared clonotypes between healthy human individuals. General observations from the study: Estimated richness was generally greater in naive than memory subsets.

The CDR3 has 14 amino acids. Germline loops: CDR1 MNHNS, CDR2 SASEGT. V was clipped by 4 bases and J by 4 bases, with 13 bases between them. As to this clone: Its antigen remains unidentified.

The assay was carried out at the deep level. Sorted subsets were amplified in replicate PCRs using around 220 ng DNA, around 30,000 T cell genomes. The table came from immunoSEQ multiplex PCR; TCRdb's copy has only in-frame clones and leaves some out. In the table there are some 900,000 clones, 70% to 85% of which are singletons. Sequencing was done on a sample of memory CD4+ T cells sorted from blood. Described subset: CD45RA-negative fraction. J is TRBJ1-1 and V is TRBV6-1; D remains ambiguous. This sequence was found in a young man in good health. CDR3 nucleotides: TGTGCCAGCAGTGTTCTTGAGGGTACCACTGAAGCTTTCTTT. This codes for CASSVLEGTTEAFF.